Below are 11 T cell receptor beta chains sequenced from a single sample in a study of spatial heterogeneity in lung cancer. Study-wide results and caveats: Intratumoral expanded alpha and beta TCR counts were found to track tumor mutation counts.

Specified time point: sample taken at primary tumor resection. Via MiXCR, TCRdb re-called the 5' RACE reads, giving one row per CDR3 protein. This sample has approximately 26,000 distinct CDR3 sequences; 8.8% occur once, and the top ten carry 7.7%. The antigens these receptors bind are not known. Sample: lung tumor tissue, taken at surgery. The receptors were gathered from a male donor with early-stage non-small cell lung cancer.

This chain uses TRBV7-6 with TRBJ2-5; 12 bases match TRBD2. CDR1 and CDR2 (germline): SGHVS, FNYEAQ. This CDR3 has 17 amino acids. The junction had 12 bases not matched to a gene; V was cut back by 1 base and J by 9 bases. CDR3 in amino acids: CASSLEASGRAVRAQYF. In DNA, the CDR3 is TGTGCCAGCAGCTTAGAGGCTAGCGGGAGGGCAGTGCGGGCCCAGTACTTC. Together with reference TRBV7-6 and TRBJ2-5, the CDR3 gives the full variable domain: GAGVSQSPRYKVTKRGQDVALRCDPISGHVSLYWYRQALGQGPEFLTYFNYEAQQDKSGLPNDRFSAERPEGSISTLTIQRTEQRDSAMYRCASSLEASGRAVRAQYFGPGTRLLVL.

The gene calls are TRBV5-5 and TRBJ2-1; the match to TRBD2 covers 7 bases. The germline CDR1 and CDR2 sequences are SGHKS and YYEKEE (reference sequence). There are 15 residues in the CDR3. V trimming: 2 bases; J trimming: 8 bases; junction bases outside the gene matches: 10. Here the CDR3 reads CASSFGPSGNYEQFF. The CDR3, as DNA: TGTGCCAGCAGCTTCGGCCCCAGCGGGAACTATGAGCAGTTCTTC.

This clonotype occurred many times. The CDR3 sequence: CASSLGGSGADEQFF. DNA of the CDR3: TGTGCCAGCAGTTTAGGCGGTAGCGGGGCAGATGAGCAGTTCTTC. The V gene is TRBV28, the J gene TRBJ2-1, with 8 bases lining up with TRBD2. The CDR3 is 15 residues long. The germline CDR1 and CDR2 sequences are MDHEN and SYDVKM. Trimming took 2 bases from V and 8 from J; bases not matched to a gene: 8.

In this sample, this clonotype turned up many times. The V call is TRBV9, the J call TRBJ2-1; the D is unclear. CDR1 is SGDLS, CDR2 YYNGEE, per germline. This CDR3 comprises 11 residues. Deletions cut 3 bases from V and 7 bases from J, with 5 bases between. The CDR3 reads CASSATNEQFF. CDR3 sequence (DNA): TGTGCCAGCAGCGCGACTAATGAGCAGTTCTTC.

This clonotype was seen ten or more times. The V call is TRBV7-9, the J call TRBJ2-6, with D unclear. Germline assignment: CDR1 SEHNR and CDR2 FQNEAQ (reference sequence). This CDR3 contains 12 residues. Between the trimmed V and J ends, which lost 5 bases and 3 bases, there was a span of 2 bases. CDR3 loop: CASSDGANVLTF. CDR3 DNA sequence: TGTGCCAGCAGCGATGGGGCCAACGTCCTGACTTTC.

This clonotype occurred many times. The chain joins TRBV15 to TRBJ2-2, with TRBD2 matching over 7 bases. The CDR3 runs 16 residues. J lost 8 bases, V lost 7 bases, and 16 bases had no gene match. Germline V CDR1 and CDR2: LNHNV, YYDKDF (reference sequence). CDR3 sequence: CATTVFASGGTGELFF. CDR3 DNA sequence: TGTGCCACCACCGTCTTTGCCTCGGGGGGTACAGGGGAGCTGTTTTTT.

This chain connects TRBV10-3 to TRBJ1-1; possibly TRBD1 for D (5 bases). V was trimmed by 8 bases and J by 1 base, leaving 11 bases between them. The germline gives CDR1 ENHRY, CDR2 SYGVKD. The length of the CDR3 is 13 residues. CDR3 residues: CAIAGTPNTEAFF. CDR3 bases: TGTGCCATCGCAGGGACGCCGAACACTGAAGCTTTCTTT.

This clonotype is medium-sized by share. The chain combines TRBV28 with TRBJ1-2; no clear D. The germline V gene has CDR1 MDHEN and CDR2 SYDVKM. The CDR3 sequence is 15 residues long. V was cut by 6 bases and J by 5 bases, with 19 bases left in between. The CDR3 sequence is CASSPWQKDSYGYTF. The CDR3 bases are TGTGCCAGCAGCCCGTGGCAGAAGGATTCTTATGGCTACACCTTC.

This clonotype is a singleton in its sample. V and J are TRBV7-2 and TRBJ1-1; D gene uncertain. The V gene's germline CDR1 is SGHTA and CDR2 FQGNSA. The V gene lost 1 base and the J gene lost 3 bases, with 6 bases spanning the gap. The CDR3 has 13 amino acids. CDR3 nucleotide sequence: TGTGCCAGCAGCTTAGTTTACTACACTGAAGCTTTCTTT. Translated, it gives CASSLVYYTEAFF.

The rearrangement joins TRBV5-1 to TRBJ2-1, with D uncertain. This CDR3 spans 16 amino acids. V dropped 0 bases and J dropped 0 bases, with 10 bases sitting between them. Germline V gene lookup returns CDR1 SGHRS and CDR2 YFSETQ. As DNA, the CDR3 is TGCGCCAGCAGCTTGGAACCCACAAGCTCCTACAATGAGCAGTTCTTC. Translated, it gives CASSLEPTSSYNEQFF. Full variable domain (remainder filled in from reference TRBV5-1 and TRBJ2-1): KAGVTQTPRYLIKTRGQQVTLSCSPISGHRSVSWYQQTPGQGLQFLFEYFSETQRNKGNFPGRFSGRQFSNSRSEMNVSTLELGDSALYLCASSLEPTSSYNEQFFGPGTRLTVL.

This clonotype has a handful of counts. The V and J genes are TRBV7-9 and TRBJ2-7; D tentatively fits TRBD1 or TRBD2 (6 bases each). In germline, CDR1 is SEHNR, CDR2 FQNEAQ (reference sequence). V dropped 1 base and J dropped 7 bases, with 14 bases sitting between them. CDR3 length: 14 residues. The CDR3 bases are TGTGCCAGCAGCTTAGGGTTACAGGGAGGTGAGCAGTACTTC. Translating it yields CASSLGLQGGEQYF.